One and the same sample provided the 13 T cell receptor beta chains below, sequenced in a study of blood T cell repertoires in COVID-19. Generated by immunoSEQ multiplex PCR, the TCRdb table keeps only in-frame clones and is missing some. Of roughly 330,000 clones listed, nearly 90% are singletons. The sequencing sample was made of PBMCs or T cells enriched from blood (not recorded which). The receptors shown here come from a woman aged 30 to 39 who had recovered from COVID-19.

The chain joins TRBV19 to TRBJ2-7, with 7 bases lining up with TRBD1. The CDR3 is made up of 14 amino acids. Germline V gene lookup returns CDR1 LNHDA and CDR2 SQIVND (reference sequence). The junction had 4 bases not matched to a gene; V was cut back by 5 bases and J by 0 bases. In nucleotides, the CDR3 is TGTGCCAGTAGTCCGACAGGGAGCTCCTACGAGCAGTACTTC. Its protein is CASSPTGSSYEQYF.

The chain has TRBV5-1 and TRBJ1-1; 7 bases map to TRBD1. The CDR3 has 15 residues. The ends lost 6 bases at V and 2 bases at J; junction bases unmatched: 10. The germline CDR1 and CDR2 sequences are SGHRS and YFSETQ. CDR3 bases: TGCGCCAGCACCCTACAGGGGAAGAGTAACACTGAAGCTTTCTTT. Translating gives CASTLQGKSNTEAFF.

The V call is TRBV11-1, the J call TRBJ2-7, with 11 bases aligning to TRBD1. Germline V CDR1 and CDR2: SGHAT, FQDESV (reference sequence). This CDR3 is built from 15 residues. Germline trimming cut 0 bases from V and 3 bases from J; bases unmatched to any gene: 1. The CDR3 sequence is CASSLAGTGGYEQYF. The CDR3 bases are TGTGCCAGCAGCTTAGCGGGGACAGGGGGCTACGAGCAGTACTTC.

V usage is TRBV4-3 and J usage is TRBJ2-7; no reliable D call. Germline loops: CDR1 LGHNA, CDR2 YSLEER. The CDR3 runs to 15 residues. V lost 0 bases, J lost 3 bases, and 12 bases lay in between. The CDR3 DNA sequence: TGCGCCAGCAGCCAAGATGTTGCCGCAGGCTACGAGCAGTACTTC. Protein sequence: CASSQDVAAGYEQYF.

The chain joins TRBV20-1 to TRBJ1-5; 8 bases are shared with TRBD1. V was clipped by 3 bases and J by 1 base; unmatched bases: 11. The germline V gene has CDR1 DFQATT and CDR2 SNEGSKA (reference sequence). The CDR3 contains 17 residues. In nucleotides, the CDR3 is TGCAGTGCTAGTGGGCAGGGGGCCCACCTAAGCAATCAGCCCCAGCATTTT. Its protein is CSASGQGAHLSNQPQHF.

In DNA, the CDR3 is TGCGCCAGCAGCTTGTTGGGACAGGGGGTAGATGGCTACACCTTC. This translates into CASSLLGQGVDGYTF. This chain joins TRBV5-1 and TRBJ1-2, with 11 bases fitting TRBD1. CDR1 SGHRS and CDR2 YFSETQ come from the germline V gene. This CDR3 region has 15 residues. V shed 1 base and J 6 bases; nucleotides not matched to a gene: 5.

The V and J genes are TRBV11-2 and TRBJ1-3, with 8 bases identical to TRBD1. Germline lookup yields CDR1 SGHAT and CDR2 FQNNGV. CDR3 length equals 16 residues. The ends lost 5 bases at V and 4 bases at J; junction bases unmatched: 10. The DNA of the CDR3 is TGTGCCAGCAGCCCCGACAGGGGTTGGCCCGGAAACACCATATATTTT. This sequence encodes CASSPDRGWPGNTIYF.

The gene calls are TRBV4-2 and TRBJ2-7; D unresolved. This CDR3 is built from 12 residues. The germline V gene has CDR1 LGHNA and CDR2 YNFKEQ. V lost 0 bases and J lost 4, with 4 bases in between. The CDR3 reads CASSQDPYEQYF. CDR3 in DNA: TGTGCCAGCAGCCAAGATCCGTACGAGCAGTACTTC.

About this clone: Germline and junction disagree at one end, which may indicate a read error. This chain connects TRBV3-1 (or the pseudogene TRBV3-2) to TRBJ1-3; D call uncertain. Germline values: CDR1 LGHDT, CDR2 YNNKEL (reference sequence). This CDR3 has 13 residues. CDR3 protein: CASSSVSRNTIYF. The CDR3 nucleotides read TGTGCCAGCAGCTCAGTCTCTCGAAACACCATATATTTT.

The chain combines TRBV7-9 with TRBJ1-2; no clear D. The CDR3 sequence is 15 residues long. V lost 1 base to trimming and J lost 3 bases, with 12 bases between them. Germline V lookup: CDR1 SEHNR, CDR2 FQNEAQ (reference sequence). Written as DNA, the CDR3 is TGTGCCAGCAGCTTAGAGGTCTGGGCCTACTATGGCTACACCTTC. Translation: CASSLEVWAYYGYTF.

V and J are TRBV3-1 (or the pseudogene TRBV3-2) and TRBJ2-7; 7 bases agree with TRBD1. There are 15 residues in the CDR3. Germline V gives CDR1 LGHDT, CDR2 YNNKEL (reference sequence). With 1 base clipped from V and 2 bases from J, the junction kept 5 bases outside the gene matches. CDR3: CASSQAPGTAYEQYF. CDR3 DNA: TGTGCCAGCAGCCAAGCTCCCGGGACAGCCTACGAGCAGTACTTC.

This rearrangement joins TRBV19 to TRBJ1-5, with TRBD1 matching 9 bases. With V trimmed by 6 bases and J by 0 bases, 15 bases remained unmatched. This CDR3 has 19 amino acids. Germline V gene sequence: CDR1 LNHDA, CDR2 SQIVND (reference sequence). This chain's CDR3 is CASSTGQGTRLYSNQPQHF. In DNA form, the CDR3 reads TGTGCCAGTAGCACCGGACAGGGGACCCGACTTTATAGCAATCAGCCCCAGCATTTT.

The rearrangement uses TRBV30 and TRBJ2-7; 7 bases are shared with TRBD2. The CDR3 is 14 residues long. V gave up 2 bases and J gave up 3 bases; unmatched junction bases: 7. Germline CDR1 and CDR2: GTSNPN and SVGIG (reference sequence). CDR3 nucleotides: TGTGCCTGGAGTCTAGGTGCGGGGGACTACGAGCAGTACTTC. Encoded protein: CAWSLGAGDYEQYF.